The 22 T cell receptor beta chains given below trace back to one sample, sequenced in a study of T cells in Graves' hyperthyroidism and ophthalmopathy. TCR beta CDR3 region amplification was performed from RNA transcripts. The HTBI primer set was used in a first-round RT-PCR of the TCR CDR3. Via MiXCR, TCRdb re-called the multiplex PCR reads, giving one row per CDR3 protein. The table has about 320,000 distinct CDR3 sequences, roughly 17% seen once. The sequencing sample was made of blood. These receptors were collected from a man aged 25-45 years with Graves' hyperthyroidism.

The V and J genes are TRBV2 and TRBJ1-2; D is perhaps TRBD1 (6 bases). This CDR3 has 14 amino acids. Trimming cost V 5 bases and J 2 bases, with 12 bases left between them. CDR1 is SNHLY, CDR2 FYNNEI, per germline. The CDR3 sequence is CASSNQGTNYGYTF. CDR3 in DNA: TGTGCCAGCAGTAATCAGGGGACAAACTATGGCTACACCTTC.

This clonotype was counted at least ten times. The chain couples TRBV11-2 to TRBJ2-7, with 7 bases that match TRBD2. The CDR3 is 15 residues long. V shed 2 bases and J 3 bases; nucleotides not matched to a gene: 7. Germline V gene sequence: CDR1 SGHAT, CDR2 FQNNGV. CDR3 DNA: TGTGCCAGCAGCTTACCAGCGGGACCCGTCTACGAGCAGTACTTC. It specifies CASSLPAGPVYEQYF.

Only a few counts were recorded for this clonotype. The CDR3 sequence is CASSVGLLNTEAFF. In DNA, the CDR3 is TGTGCCAGCAGCGTAGGGCTCTTGAACACTGAAGCTTTCTTT. This chain links TRBV9 with TRBJ1-1; D uncertain. The V gene's germline CDR1 is SGDLS and CDR2 YYNGEE. V lost 0 bases to trimming and J lost 0 bases, with 6 bases between them. The CDR3 has 14 amino acids.

There are many counts of this clonotype. This sequence joins TRBV7-2 and TRBJ2-5; no definite D call. The CDR3 length is 12 residues. V was trimmed by 5 bases and J by 11 bases, leaving 15 bases between them. Germline lookup yields CDR1 SGHTA and CDR2 FQGNSA. The CDR3 loop reads CASSPTRARQYF. The CDR3 bases are TGTGCCAGCAGCCCAACCCGCGCCAGACAGTACTTC.

There are many counts of this clonotype. One end of the junction is discordant with germline, which a read error may explain. V usage is TRBV5-1 and J usage is TRBJ2-5, with D possibly being TRBD1 (6 bases). In germline, CDR1 is SGHRS, CDR2 YFSETQ. The CDR3 runs to 13 residues. The CDR3 protein is CASSLGQKETQYF. DNA for the CDR3: TGTGCCAGCAGTCTTGGACAGAAAGAGACCCAGTACTTC. The full variable domain, in which reference TRBV5-1 and TRBJ2-5 provide the parts outside the CDR3, is KAGVTQTPRYLIKTRGQQVTLSCSPISGHRSVSWYQQTPGQGLQFLFEYFSETQRNKGNFPGRFSGRQFSNSRSEMNVSTLELGDSALYLCASSLGQKETQYFGPGTRLLVL.

This clonotype appeared many times. The rearrangement joins TRBV7-2 to TRBJ2-5, with D hard to call. Germline-derived CDR1 and CDR2 are SGHTA and FQGNSA. The CDR3 is 12 residues long. V was trimmed by 3 bases and J by 5 bases, leaving 7 bases between them. CDR3 bases: TGTGCCAGCAGCTTCCGCGCCGAGACCCAGTACTTC. Amino acid sequence: CASSFRAETQYF.

The chain is built from TRBV7-9 and TRBJ2-3; 7 bases line up with TRBD2. The CDR3 is 17 amino acids. With V trimmed by 7 bases and J by 3 bases, 16 bases remained unmatched. CDR1 is SEHNR and CDR2 is FQNEAQ in the germline V gene (reference sequence). Here the CDR3 DNA reads TGTGCCAGCACATTTACGGGAGGCCAGGGTGGTACAGATACGCAGTATTTT. Amino acid sequence: CASTFTGGQGGTDTQYF.

This clonotype was found many times. This sequence joins TRBV7-9 and TRBJ2-1; unclear D gene. V was pared by 5 bases and J by 2 bases, with 13 bases between. The CDR3 totals 15 residues. Germline CDR1 reads SEHNR; CDR2 reads FQNEAQ (reference sequence). The CDR3 loop reads CASSDPDSTYNEQFF. In DNA form, the CDR3 reads TGTGCCAGCAGCGACCCTGACTCCACCTACAATGAGCAGTTCTTC.

The chain couples TRBV20-1 to TRBJ2-1, with D unclear. The V gene's germline CDR1 is DFQATT and CDR2 SNEGSKA (reference sequence). This CDR3 spans 12 amino acids. The V end was cut by 0 bases, the J end by 8 bases, with 8 bases between. This CDR3 is CSARDQRYEQFF. DNA of the CDR3: TGCAGTGCTAGAGATCAAAGGTATGAGCAGTTCTTC.

A few counts support this clonotype. The J gene is TRBJ2-7, the V gene TRBV6-5; 8 nucleotides line up with TRBD2. This CDR3 is 14 amino acids long. Trimming took 2 bases from V and 5 from J; bases not matched to a gene: 5. The germline gives CDR1 MNHEY, CDR2 SVGAGI. The CDR3 DNA reads as TGTGCCAGCAGTTACGGGACTAGTGGGGACGAGCAGTACTTC. Translating it yields CASSYGTSGDEQYF.

This clonotype was recorded at least ten times. This chain uses TRBV12-3 or TRBV12-4 with TRBJ1-2, with D perhaps TRBD1 (5 bases). V dropped 5 bases and J dropped 1 base, with 8 bases sitting between them. This CDR3 has 13 amino acids. In DNA form, the CDR3 reads TGTGCCAGCAGTCCGACAGATAACTATGGCTACACCTTC. It specifies CASSPTDNYGYTF.

The chain recombines TRBV25-1 with TRBJ1-4; D might be TRBD1 (5 bases). The CDR3 has 14 residues. V lost 4 bases and J lost 8, with 14 bases in between. CDR1 MGHDK and CDR2 SYGVNS come from the germline V gene. The CDR3 DNA reads as TGTGCCAGCAGTGGGAGGGGTCCCAAGGAAAAACTGTTTTTT. Protein sequence: CASSGRGPKEKLFF. Supplemented by reference TRBV25-1 and TRBJ1-4, the full variable domain reads EADIYQTPRYLVIGTGKKITLECSQTMGHDKMYWYQQDPGMELHLIHYSYGVNSTEKGDLSSESTVSRIRTEHFPLTLESARPSHTSQYLCASSGRGPKEKLFFGSGTQLSVL.

The table lists this clonotype with many counts. J is TRBJ1-1 and V is TRBV3-1; D perhaps matches TRBD1 (5 bases). This CDR3 has 15 amino acids. CDR1 is LGHDT, CDR2 YNNKEL, per germline (reference sequence). V was shortened by 1 base and J by 4 bases, with 13 bases between the two germline ends. CDR3 loop: CASSQGSGTGTEAFF. The CDR3 coding sequence is TGTGCCAGCAGCCAAGGATCAGGGACGGGCACTGAAGCTTTCTTT. Full variable domain (remainder filled in from reference TRBV3-1 and TRBJ1-1): DTAVSQTPKYLVTQMGNDKSIKCEQNLGHDTMYWYKQDSKKFLKIMFSYNNKELIINETVPNRFSPKSPDKAHLNLHINSLELGDSAVYFCASSQGSGTGTEAFFGQGTRLTVV.

This clonotype appeared many times. The rearrangement links TRBV7-9 to TRBJ2-7; D is undetermined. CDR3 length: 16 amino acids. Per germline, CDR1 SEHNR and CDR2 FQNEAQ (reference sequence). Trimming removed 0 bases from V and 2 bases from J, with 14 bases in between. The CDR3 DNA sequence: TGTGCCAGCAGCTTAGCAGGGCAGTCCCGGGCCTACGAGCAGTACTTC. Its translation is CASSLAGQSRAYEQYF.

This clonotype was counted between two and nine times. The CDR3 protein is CASSPRVYNEQFF. DNA for the CDR3: TGTGCCAGCAGCCCTAGGGTTTACAATGAGCAGTTCTTC. The chain links TRBV6-1 to TRBJ2-1, with D hard to call. Between the trimmed V and J ends, which lost 6 bases and 4 bases, there was a span of 10 bases. This CDR3 has 13 amino acids. Germline V gene lookup returns CDR1 MNHNS and CDR2 SASEGT.

This clonotype has only a few counts. V usage is TRBV7-9 and J usage is TRBJ2-1, with 11 bases identical to TRBD1. Germline loops: CDR1 SEHNR, CDR2 FQNEAQ (reference sequence). The CDR3 consists of 15 residues. The V gene end was trimmed by 4 bases and the J gene end by 5 bases; junction bases not matched to a gene: 4. CDR3 amino acids: CASSSGTGGHNEQFF. The DNA of the CDR3 is TGTGCCAGCAGCTCCGGGACAGGGGGTCACAATGAGCAGTTCTTC.

The sample holds many counts of this clonotype. This chain uses TRBV5-1 with TRBJ2-2; D gene ambiguous. Per the germline V gene, CDR1 is SGHRS and CDR2 is YFSETQ. CDR3 length: 12 amino acids. Deletions cut 4 bases from V and 6 bases from J, with 7 bases between. Here the CDR3 DNA reads TGCGCCAGCAGCGGTAGTTCCGGGGAGCTGTTTTTT. Protein product: CASSGSSGELFF.

In this sample, this clonotype turned up many times. The chain carries TRBV27 and TRBJ2-5; D uncertain. V was pared by 6 bases and J by 4 bases, with 24 bases between. The CDR3 extends over 17 amino acids. Germline V lookup: CDR1 MNHEY, CDR2 SMNVEV (reference sequence). CDR3 protein: CASSPTHNDWTPETQYF. The CDR3, as DNA: TGTGCCAGCAGCCCGACCCATAATGACTGGACCCCAGAGACCCAGTACTTC.

CDR3: CASSVAPGQYYEQYF. The CDR3 DNA sequence: TGTGCCAGCAGCGTGGCGCCGGGACAGTACTACGAGCAGTACTTC. The chain recombines TRBV11-3 with TRBJ2-7; 7 positions match TRBD1. Trimming removed 5 bases from V and 3 bases from J; junction bases left unmatched: 10. Germline CDR1 reads SGHNT; CDR2 reads YENEEA. The CDR3 covers 15 residues. Full variable domain (remainder filled in from reference TRBV11-3 and TRBJ2-7): EAGVVQSPRYKIIEKKQPVAFWCNPISGHNTLYWYLQNLGQGPELLIRYENEEAVDDSQLPKDRFSAERLKGVDSTLKIQPAELGDSAVYLCASSVAPGQYYEQYFGPGTRLTVT.

There are a few counts of this clonotype. It may be a read error: a sequence one base away is much more abundant. This chain joins TRBV11-1 and TRBJ2-5, with 12 nucleotides matching TRBD2. The CDR3 length is 16 residues. CDR1 is SGHAT, CDR2 FQDESV, per germline (reference sequence). Trimming removed 8 bases from V and 2 bases from J; junction bases left unmatched: 9. For the CDR3, the DNA is TGTGCCAGCGGCACGGGACTAGCGGGTCCTCAAGAGACCCAGTACTTC. As protein: CASGTGLAGPQETQYF.

This clonotype was picked up a small number of times. The rearrangement links TRBV7-3 to TRBJ1-4, with unresolved D. The CDR3 has 16 residues. The V end lost 3 bases, the J end lost 10 bases, and 21 bases lay between the germline ends. The V gene's germline CDR1 is SGHTA and CDR2 FQGTGA. The CDR3, as DNA: TGTGCCAGCAGCTTTGTCGACCCCTTGGTTATGGCAAAACTGTTTTTT. Translated, it gives CASSFVDPLVMAKLFF.

V gene TRBV6-1 combines with J gene TRBJ2-3, with D possibly TRBD2 on 6 matching bases. Trimming took 4 bases from V and 1 from J, leaving 12 bases between them. The germline V gene encodes CDR1 MNHNS and CDR2 SASEGT. This CDR3 comprises 15 residues. The CDR3 region is CASSARGVRTDTQYF. The CDR3 DNA is TGTGCCAGCAGTGCCCGCGGGGTACGCACAGATACGCAGTATTTT.